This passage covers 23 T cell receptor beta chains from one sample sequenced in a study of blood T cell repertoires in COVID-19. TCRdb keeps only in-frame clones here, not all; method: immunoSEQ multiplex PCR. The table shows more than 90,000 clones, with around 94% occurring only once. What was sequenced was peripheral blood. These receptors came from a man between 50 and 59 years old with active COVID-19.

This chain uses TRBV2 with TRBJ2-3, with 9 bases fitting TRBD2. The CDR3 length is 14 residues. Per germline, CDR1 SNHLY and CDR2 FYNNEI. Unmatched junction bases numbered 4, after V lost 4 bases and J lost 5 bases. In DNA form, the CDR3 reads TGTGCCAGCAGTGGGGTTAGCGGGAGAGATACGCAGTATTTT. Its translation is CASSGVSGRDTQYF.

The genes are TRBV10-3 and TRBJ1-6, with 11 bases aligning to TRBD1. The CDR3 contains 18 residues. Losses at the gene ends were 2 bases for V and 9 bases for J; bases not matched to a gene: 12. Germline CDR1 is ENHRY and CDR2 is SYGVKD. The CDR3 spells CAISESSPGQGAGSPLHF. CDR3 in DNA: TGTGCCATCAGTGAGAGTTCCCCCGGACAGGGGGCTGGTTCACCCCTCCACTTT.

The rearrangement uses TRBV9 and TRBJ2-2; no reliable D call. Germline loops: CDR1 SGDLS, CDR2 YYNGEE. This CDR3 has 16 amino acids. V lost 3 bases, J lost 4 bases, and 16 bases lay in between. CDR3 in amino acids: CASSAFAGSFTGELFF. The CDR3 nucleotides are TGTGCCAGCAGCGCTTTCGCCGGGTCCTTCACCGGGGAGCTGTTTTTT.

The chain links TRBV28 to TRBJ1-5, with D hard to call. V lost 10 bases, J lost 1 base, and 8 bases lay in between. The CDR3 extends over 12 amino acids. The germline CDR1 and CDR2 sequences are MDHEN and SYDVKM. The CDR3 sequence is CANAQSNQPQHF. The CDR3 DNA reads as TGTGCCAACGCTCAGAGCAATCAGCCCCAGCATTTT.

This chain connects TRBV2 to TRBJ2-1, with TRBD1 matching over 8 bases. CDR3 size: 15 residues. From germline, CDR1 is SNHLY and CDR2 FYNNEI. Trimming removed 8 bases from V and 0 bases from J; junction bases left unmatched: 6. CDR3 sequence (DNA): TGTGCCAGCGGCAGGGGGCAGAGCTCCTACAATGAGCAGTTCTTC. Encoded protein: CASGRGQSSYNEQFF.

CDR3 protein: CASSKGEAGDNNEQFF. CDR3 DNA: TGTGCCAGCAGCAAAGGCGAAGCGGGGGACAACAATGAGCAGTTCTTC. This chain joins TRBV21-1 and TRBJ2-1; the D call of TRBD2 is as the table states it, not checked on the DNA. TRBV21-1 is a known pseudogene. CDR3 length: 16 residues.

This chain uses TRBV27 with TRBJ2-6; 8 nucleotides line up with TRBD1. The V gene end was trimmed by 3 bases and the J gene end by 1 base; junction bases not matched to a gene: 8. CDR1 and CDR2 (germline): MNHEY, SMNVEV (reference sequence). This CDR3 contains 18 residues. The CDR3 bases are TGTGCCAGCAGTTTTCGAACAGGGGGACGGTCTGGGGCCAACGTCCTGACTTTC. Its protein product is CASSFRTGGRSGANVLTF.

The CDR3 is CASSILGTVGSYNEQFF. The CDR3 DNA is TGTGCCAGTAGTATCCTCGGGACAGTCGGCTCCTACAATGAGCAGTTCTTC. The genes are TRBV19 and TRBJ2-1; 7 bases fit TRBD1. Losses at the gene ends were 3 bases for V and 0 bases for J; bases not matched to a gene: 8. The CDR3 contains 17 residues. Germline values: CDR1 LNHDA, CDR2 SQIVND (reference sequence).

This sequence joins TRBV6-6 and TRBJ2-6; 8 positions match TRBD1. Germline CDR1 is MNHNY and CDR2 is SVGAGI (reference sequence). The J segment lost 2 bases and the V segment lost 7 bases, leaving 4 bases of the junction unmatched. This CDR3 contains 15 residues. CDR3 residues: CASTSQGAGANVLTF. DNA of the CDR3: TGTGCCAGCACCTCACAGGGGGCTGGGGCCAACGTCCTGACTTTC.

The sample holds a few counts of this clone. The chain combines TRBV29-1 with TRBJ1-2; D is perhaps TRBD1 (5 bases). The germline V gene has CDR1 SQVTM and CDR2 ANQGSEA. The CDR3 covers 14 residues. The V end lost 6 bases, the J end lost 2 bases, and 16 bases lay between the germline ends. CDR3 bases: TGCAGCGTCCAGGCCCAGGGCTCAAACTATGGCTACACCTTC. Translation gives CSVQAQGSNYGYTF.

CDR3 protein: CASRITGTGDTQYF. The DNA for the CDR3 is TGTGCCAGCAGAATAACCGGGACAGGGGATACGCAGTATTTT. V gene TRBV28 combines with J gene TRBJ2-3, with 9 positions matching TRBD1. J lost 6 bases, V lost 6 bases, and 7 bases had no gene match. The CDR3 is 14 residues long. Per the germline V gene, CDR1 is MDHEN and CDR2 is SYDVKM.

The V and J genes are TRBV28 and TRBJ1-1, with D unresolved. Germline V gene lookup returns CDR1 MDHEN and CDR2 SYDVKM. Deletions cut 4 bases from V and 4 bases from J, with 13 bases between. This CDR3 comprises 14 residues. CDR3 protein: CASSYVNAVTEAFF. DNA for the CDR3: TGTGCCAGCAGTTACGTCAACGCGGTCACTGAAGCTTTCTTT.

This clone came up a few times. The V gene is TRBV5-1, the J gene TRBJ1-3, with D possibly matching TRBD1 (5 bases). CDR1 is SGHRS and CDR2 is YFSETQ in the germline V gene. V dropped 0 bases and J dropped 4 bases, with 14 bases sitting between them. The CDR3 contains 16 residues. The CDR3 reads CASSLAGGRGGNTIYF. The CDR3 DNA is TGCGCCAGCAGCTTGGCCGGAGGGAGGGGAGGAAACACCATATATTTT.

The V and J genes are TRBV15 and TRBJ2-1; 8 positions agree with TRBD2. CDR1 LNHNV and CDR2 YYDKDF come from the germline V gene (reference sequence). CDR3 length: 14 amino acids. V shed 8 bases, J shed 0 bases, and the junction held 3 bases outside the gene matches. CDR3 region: CATGGGRSYNEQFF. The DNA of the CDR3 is TGTGCCACCGGCGGGGGGCGCTCCTACAATGAGCAGTTCTTC.

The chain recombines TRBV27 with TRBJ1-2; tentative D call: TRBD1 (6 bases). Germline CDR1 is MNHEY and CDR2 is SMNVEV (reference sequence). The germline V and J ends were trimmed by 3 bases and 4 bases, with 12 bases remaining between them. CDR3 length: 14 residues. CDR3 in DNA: TGTGCCAGCAGTTTTCAGGGGTTCGGCTATGGCTACACCTTC. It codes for CASSFQGFGYGYTF.

CDR3: CAISIAGGSGNEQFF. DNA for the CDR3: TGTGCCATCAGTATAGCGGGAGGATCAGGCAATGAGCAGTTCTTC. V gene TRBV10-3 combines with J gene TRBJ2-1; 10 bases match TRBD2. Trimming cost V 5 bases and J 6 bases; bases outside gene matches: 7. The CDR3 spans 15 residues. The germline CDR1 and CDR2 sequences are ENHRY and SYGVKD.

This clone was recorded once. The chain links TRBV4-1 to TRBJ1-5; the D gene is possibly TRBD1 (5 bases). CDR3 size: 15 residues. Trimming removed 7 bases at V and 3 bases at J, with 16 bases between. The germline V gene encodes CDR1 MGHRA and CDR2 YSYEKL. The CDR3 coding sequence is TGCGCCAGCAACAAAGGACAAGGACCCAATCAGCCCCAGCATTTT. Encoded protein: CASNKGQGPNQPQHF.

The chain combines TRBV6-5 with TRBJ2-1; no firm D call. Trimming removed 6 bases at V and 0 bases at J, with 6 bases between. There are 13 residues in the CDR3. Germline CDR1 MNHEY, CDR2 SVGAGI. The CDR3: CASSEASYNEQFF. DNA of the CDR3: TGTGCCAGCAGCGAGGCCTCCTACAATGAGCAGTTCTTC.

The CDR3 loop is CASSGQGYEQYF. The CDR3 nucleotides are TGTGCCTCCTCGGGACAGGGGTACGAGCAGTACTTC. The J gene is TRBJ2-7, the V gene TRBV18, with 10 bases fitting TRBD1. This CDR3 has 12 amino acids. V shed 11 bases, J shed 4 bases, and the junction held 5 bases outside the gene matches. Germline loops: CDR1 KGHSH, CDR2 LQKENI.

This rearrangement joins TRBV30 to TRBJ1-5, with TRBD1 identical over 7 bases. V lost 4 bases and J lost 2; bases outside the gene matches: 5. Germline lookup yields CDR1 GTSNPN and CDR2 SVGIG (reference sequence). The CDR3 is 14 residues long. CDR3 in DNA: TGTGCCTGGACCAGGGACAGAGGCAATCAGCCCCAGCATTTT. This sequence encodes CAWTRDRGNQPQHF.

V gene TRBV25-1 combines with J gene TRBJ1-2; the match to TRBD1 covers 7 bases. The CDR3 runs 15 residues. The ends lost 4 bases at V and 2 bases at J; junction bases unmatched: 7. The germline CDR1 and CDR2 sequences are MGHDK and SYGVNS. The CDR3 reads CASSGGTEKNYGYTF. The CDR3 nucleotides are TGTGCCAGCAGTGGAGGGACAGAAAAGAACTATGGCTACACCTTC.

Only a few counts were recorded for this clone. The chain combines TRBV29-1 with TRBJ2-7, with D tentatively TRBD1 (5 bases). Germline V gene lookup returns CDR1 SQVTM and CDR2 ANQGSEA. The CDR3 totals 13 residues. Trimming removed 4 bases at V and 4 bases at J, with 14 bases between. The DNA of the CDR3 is TGCAGCGTTGGATCAGGGTATTCGTACGAGCAGTACTTC. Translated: CSVGSGYSYEQYF.

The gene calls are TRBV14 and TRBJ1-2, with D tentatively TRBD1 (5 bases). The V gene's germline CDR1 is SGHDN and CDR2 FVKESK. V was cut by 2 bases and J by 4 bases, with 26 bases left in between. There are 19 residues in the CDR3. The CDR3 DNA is TGTGCCAGCAGCCAAATTCTAGGCAGGGCGAAAACTAACTCCTATGGCTACACCTTC. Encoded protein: CASSQILGRAKTNSYGYTF.